A selection of T cell receptor beta chains follows, all from one sample in a study of blood T cell repertoires in COVID-19. The table came from immunoSEQ multiplex PCR; TCRdb's copy has only in-frame clones and leaves some out. The sample holds more than 65,000 clones, about three quarters seen once. The specimen was peripheral blood. These receptors were collected from a woman in her sixties or seventies with acute or convalescent COVID-19. Both conserved end residues are part of each CDR3. A D gene is named only where the DNA matches it firmly. Clone size is shown for a subset of rows, as once, few, many or a class of expanded clone.

d_call,cdr3_length,v_call,clone_size,j_call,cdr3_aa,cdr3_nt
NA,10,TRBV30,NA,TRBJ1-2,CAWRGLGYTF,TGTGCCTGGAGGGGGCTTGGCTACACCTTC
NA,12,TRBV5-1,NA,TRBJ1-2,CASKGQNYGYTF,TGCGCCAGCAAGGGGCAGAACTATGGCTACACCTTC
TRBD2,14,TRBV19,many,TRBJ2-7,CASTQGLAAGEQYF,TGTGCCAGTACTCAGGGACTAGCGGCCGGTGAGCAGTACTTC
NA,16,TRBV5-1,NA,TRBJ1-1,CASSFQMPDKNTEAFF,TGCGCCAGCAGTTTTCAAATGCCGGACAAGAACACTGAAGCTTTCTTT
TRBD1,18,TRBV19,once,TRBJ1-1,CASSIGSGTGRLGTEAFF,TGTGCCAGTAGTATAGGCTCCGGGACAGGGAGATTGGGGACTGAAGCTTTCTTT
TRBD1,16,TRBV5-1,NA,TRBJ1-2,CASRSTTGTGFYGYTF,TGCGCCAGCAGATCAACTACCGGGACAGGGTTCTATGGCTACACCTTC
NA,15,TRBV5-6,NA,TRBJ1-6,CASSFEIGYNSPLHF,TGTGCCAGCAGCTTCGAGATCGGCTATAATTCACCCCTCCACTTT
TRBD1,13,TRBV30,NA,TRBJ2-7,CAWGGTGSYEQYF,TGTGCCTGGGGCGGGACAGGGTCCTACGAGCAGTACTTC
NA,15,TRBV5-6,many,TRBJ2-2,CASSLVQGDTGELFF,TGTGCCAGCAGCTTGGTACAGGGTGACACCGGGGAGCTGTTTTTT
NA,14,TRBV7-8,once,TRBJ2-5,CASSPRTGQETQYF,TGTGCCAGCAGCCCCCGGACGGGGCAAGAGACCCAGTACTTC
NA,15,TRBV5-6,NA,TRBJ1-2,CASSVGGGRTYGYTF,TGTGCCAGCAGCGTAGGAGGTGGACGGACCTATGGCTACACCTTC
NA,16,TRBV18,NA,TRBJ2-3,CASSYSGPPHTDTQYF,TGTGCCAGCTCATACTCAGGCCCACCACACACAGATACGCAGTATTTT
NA,14,TRBV4-2,many,TRBJ1-1,CASSPRTAGSGAFF,TGTGCCAGCAGCCCCCGGACAGCCGGCTCTGGAGCTTTCTTT
NA,14,TRBV2,NA,TRBJ1-5,CASSDGDYNQPQHF,TGTGCCAGTTCGGACGGAGACTACAATCAGCCCCAGCATTTT
TRBD1,14,TRBV27,NA,TRBJ1-1,CASSFGQVNTEAFF,TGTGCCAGCAGTTTTGGACAGGTGAACACTGAAGCTTTCTTT
NA,12,TRBV18,NA,TRBJ1-1,CASSRAGGEAFF,TGTGCCAGCTCACGCGCGGGCGGTGAAGCTTTCTTT
NA,11,TRBV20-1,NA,TRBJ1-2,CSARGDRSYTF,TGCAGTGCTCGAGGAGACAGGTCCTACACCTTC
TRBD2,15,TRBV11-2,NA,TRBJ2-1,CASSFDRGRNNEQFF,TGTGCCAGCAGCTTTGACCGCGGGAGAAACAATGAGCAGTTCTTC
NA,14,TRBV9,NA,TRBJ1-2,CASSGLSGAYGYTF,TGTGCCAGCAGCGGTTTGTCAGGGGCATATGGCTACACCTTC
NA,15,TRBV19,NA,TRBJ1-3,CASSKVRSSGNTIYF,TGTGCCAGTAGTAAGGTCCGGAGCTCTGGAAACACCATATATTTT
NA,15,TRBV18,NA,TRBJ2-7,CASSPSSRGRDEQYF,TGTGCCAGCTCACCATCTTCGCGGGGGCGCGACGAGCAGTACTTC
TRBD1,19,TRBV5-8,NA,TRBJ2-4,CASSKPRDGGQGAKNIQYF,TGTGCCAGCAGCAAACCACGGGATGGGGGACAGGGGGCCAAAAACATTCAGTACTTC
NA,14,TRBV4-3,once,TRBJ2-1,CASSQDETIHEQFF,TGCGCCAGCAGCCAAGATGAGACTATTCATGAGCAGTTCTTC
NA,15,TRBV6-5,few,TRBJ1-6,CASSPRTPNNSPLHF,TGTGCCAGCAGTCCGAGGACACCTAATAATTCACCCCTCCACTTT
NA,16,TRBV6-2/TRBV6-3,once,TRBJ2-5,CASSYRQGGTQETQYF,TGTGCCAGCAGTTACCGCCAGGGAGGCACCCAAGAGACCCAGTACTTC
NA,16,TRBV19,NA,TRBJ1-1,CASSIGLGRTFTEAFF,TGTGCCAGTAGTATAGGTCTCGGCAGGACTTTCACTGAAGCTTTCTTT
NA,11,TRBV12-3/TRBV12-4,NA,TRBJ2-1,CASSPGVEQFF,TGTGCCAGCAGTCCGGGGGTCGAGCAGTTCTTC